The T cell receptor beta chain under discussion was sequenced for a study of tumor-infiltrating lymphocytes in primary liver carcinoma. DNA and RNA were both co-extracted from approximately 20-30 mg of bulk tissue that had not been sorted. The template, 500 ng total RNA, yielded TCR beta cDNA made with a constant-region primer. Researchers made the TCR beta libraries by running three nested multiplex PCR rounds with slightly modified ARM-PCR. The first two PCR rounds, around 11 cycles each, used TRBV1-TRBV30 forward primers and a C-beta reverse primer. TCRdb independently ran MiXCR on the multiplex PCR reads; one entry per CDR3 protein. The sample contains about 48,000 distinct CDR3 sequences, about 80% of which appear only once. Germline V gene lookup returns CDR1 SGHAT and CDR2 FQNNGV. CDR3 length: 18 residues. As for this clonotype: What it binds is unknown. One end of the junction varies from germline; a read error may be responsible.

Study outcomes and limitations: There were only about 7.5-25% of top clones found in all five tumor regions.

The source of this sequence is a middle-aged man with primary liver carcinoma and hepatitis B virus infection. V usage is TRBV11-2 and J usage is TRBJ2-1, with D possibly being TRBD2 (5 bases). The sequencing input was liver tumor tissue from sampling region 3. Documented subset: tumor region T3, left-lateral pole. The chain's CDR3 is CASGFDPRRTVSYNEQFF. The CDR3 DNA follows: TGTGCCAGCGGCTTTGACCCTAGGAGGACCGTGAGTTACAATGAGCAATTCTTC.